Listed below are T cell receptor beta chains from one sample, sequenced in a study of T cells in tuberculosis. Here immunoSEQ multiplex PCR was the method, and the copy in TCRdb shows in-frame clones only, minus some. Here the sample spans nearly 60,000 clones, approximately 85% being singletons. Sample: CD1b-GMM tetramer-negative cells sorted from PBMCs. The receptors derive from an adult woman with latent tuberculosis. Both conserved end residues are trimmed from each CDR3. Fields, in order: CDR3 protein, clone size, V gene, J gene. Size is stated for part of the rows, as once, few or many counts, or as a class when the clone is expanded.

ASSPGFGGGTDTQY	.	TRBV18	TRBJ2-3
ASSFDRVQQY	.	TRBV6-6	TRBJ2-7
ASSLEVRGGTEAF	few	TRBV5-1	TRBJ1-1
ASSLITPGYTDTQY	once	TRBV5-6	TRBJ2-3
ASSPSGALSYEQY	.	TRBV18	TRBJ2-7
ASRRTGANYGYT	once	TRBV19	TRBJ1-2
SVEFQVLRELSTDTQY	.	TRBV29-1	TRBJ2-3
ASPGQGMCETQY	once	TRBV6-4	TRBJ2-5
ASSPPWAPPAQY	few	TRBV7-9	TRBJ2-5
ASSYSQGSTHEQY	.	TRBV6-5	TRBJ2-7
ASSLESRGRSPLH	.	TRBV7-2	TRBJ1-6
ASSQDPSGNEQF	.	TRBV4-1	TRBJ2-1
ASSPSGGTDTQY	.	TRBV6-4	TRBJ2-3
ASSQGRAGLEEKLF	once	TRBV14	TRBJ1-4